A selection of T cell receptor beta chains follows, all from one sample in a study of cytomegalovirus exposure and HLA in healthy donors. Libraries were prepared by immunoSEQ multiplex PCR; TCRdb keeps only in-frame clonotypes and omits some of them. Here the sample table reports fewer than 85,000 clones. Specimen: PBMCs. These receptors all come from a woman aged 40 to 49 in good health and CMV-seropositive. CDR3s include the opening cysteine and the closing phenylalanine or tryptophan.

v_call cdr3_aa
TRBV7-7 CASSSGRGQRRNEQFF
TRBV19 CASKIEGAVGNQPQHF
TRBV7-2 CASSLGGPGQPQHF
TRBV6-1 CASSVSFNSYRNTEAFF
TRBV7-9 CASSFAVGELFF
TRBV5-3 CARSLAGCGGNNQPQHF
TRBV30 CAWRSGLADETQYF
TRBV6-5 CASTLGGGGYTF
TRBV5-1 CASSQGLAGEGETQYF
TRBV25-1 CASSDYFATGSNYGYTF
TRBV2 CASSARYEQYF
TRBV4-2 CASSQVQDYEQYF
TRBV11-2 CASSLGQNREQFF
TRBV7-6 CASSLQTAIGELFF
TRBV6-4 CASSDSGTSGADTQYF
TRBV5-1 CASSLGLAGGLSGEQYF
TRBV18 CASSTSGTRYSPLHF
TRBV7-2 CASSPTGSSGISEAFF
TRBV30 CAWSPSGVVPSYEQYF
TRBV7-3 CASSFSFTGELFF
TRBV28 CATEEDYRGLSQPQHF
TRBV19 CASSTSRKGAAGNTIYF
TRBV7-9 CASSLGPGGSYNSPLHF
TRBV9 CASSVTGTSGQTDTQYF
TRBV6-1 CASGHNGDNSPLHF
TRBV5-1 CASSSTTSGGLETQYF
TRBV5-5 CASSKTVTSNNEQFF
TRBV7-9 CASSLDFGRDEQFF
TRBV6-6 CASNRGTRFSYEQYF
TRBV6-1 CASSELSSGDYNEQFF
TRBV29-1 CSVEDRQGVTGELFF
TRBV4-1 CASSQVSSGQETQYF
TRBV11-2 CASSLEPSGTLNEQFF
TRBV7-3 CASSPQGRVGSGAGANVLTF
TRBV10-3 CAISSGASYEQYF
TRBV7-9 CASRDIQEAGNQETQYF
TRBV19 CASSTQGLNTEAFF
TRBV14 CASSQGPGSPSYEQYF
TRBV27 CASSLPTSGREGTQYF
TRBV4-1 CASSQAAGARVGELFF
TRBV27 CASRPGQLNTEAFF
TRBV6-1 CASSRDSGGSYEQYF
TRBV5-1 CASSLAGSSYNSPLHF
TRBV12-5 CASGDGQVGTQPQHF
TRBV6-1 CASSEAWQFSNQPQHF
TRBV7-6 CASSLRQGNQPQHF
TRBV19 CASSPDRSYGYTF
TRBV28 CARGSDREDPTNEKLFF
TRBV4-1 CASRGILRGETQYF
TRBV6-1 CASSEGLGRGRGEQFF
TRBV11-2 CASSDDRVNGYTF
TRBV5-1 CASSFLAGANEQFF
TRBV19 CASIEDQGFGYTF
TRBV7-3 CASSSQGDSPLHF
TRBV19 CASSINMGGRGEQFF